Here is one T cell receptor (beta chain) with its context. Its antigen is still unknown. This entry is derived from a study of cytomegalovirus exposure and HLA in healthy donors. Regarding the study as a whole: Owing to their indistinguishability, certain V segments, notably TRBV6-2 and TRBV6-3, were excluded. Reported results showed that the classifier diagnosed cytomegalovirus status with high specificity and sensitivity.

PCR amplification relied on 60 Vbeta primers (plus 13 Jbeta primers). Sequencing used immunoSEQ multiplex PCR; TCRdb keeps in-frame clones, though not all of them. The table records roughly 86,000 clones, more than 55% of them present only once. V shed 3 bases and J shed 0 bases, with 13 bases lying between them. Germline values: CDR1 LNHDA, CDR2 SQIVND (reference sequence). The CDR3 consists of 16 residues. What was sequenced was PBMCs. The sequence derives from a woman aged 45-59 years in good health and CMV-seropositive. The chain employs TRBV19 and TRBJ2-3, with D possibly being TRBD2 (5 bases). CDR3 in amino acids: CASSIITAVSTDTQYF. The CDR3 DNA is TGTGCCAGTAGTATTATCACAGCGGTTAGCACAGATACGCAGTATTTT.